The 9 T cell receptor beta chains below all came from one sample that was sequenced in a study of Graves' ophthalmopathy and Graves' hyperthyroidism. Amplification targeted the TCR beta CDR3 regions, with RNA transcripts as the source material. First-round RT-PCR with HTBI primers preceded a second-round multiplex PCR. Each CDR3 protein gets one entry after TCRdb re-called the multiplex PCR reads with MiXCR. The sample includes about 700,000 distinct CDR3 sequences, about 40% of them seen just once. The sequencing input was peripheral blood. Receptor source: an adult man with Graves' ophthalmopathy.

This clonotype was counted ten times or more. V usage is TRBV7-9 and J usage is TRBJ1-2; D remains unclear. Per the germline V gene, CDR1 is SEHNR and CDR2 is FQNEAQ (reference sequence). Deletions cut 2 bases from V and 6 bases from J, with 10 bases between. CDR3 size: 13 residues. The CDR3 sequence is CASSLRGKDGYTF. The DNA for the CDR3 is TGTGCCAGCAGCTTACGAGGGAAGGATGGCTACACCTTC.

The chain is built from TRBV6-6 and TRBJ2-7; D is possibly TRBD1 (6 bases). This CDR3 region has 14 residues. Germline loops: CDR1 MNHNY, CDR2 SVGAGI (reference sequence). V was cut by 0 bases and J by 4 bases, with 10 bases left in between. As DNA, the CDR3 is TGTGCCAGCAGTTACTCACAGGGCGGGTACGAGCAGTACTTC. Its protein is CASSYSQGGYEQYF.

This clonotype showed up just a few times. J is TRBJ1-2 and V is TRBV5-6, with 8 bases aligning to TRBD1. The V and J ends lost 1 base and 4 bases, in that order; junction bases with no gene match: 9. The CDR3 is made up of 16 amino acids. The V gene's germline CDR1 is SGHDT and CDR2 YYEEEE. The CDR3 bases are TGTGCCAGCAGCTTGAGCCAGGGACAGGCCCTCTATGGCTACACCTTC. Translation gives CASSLSQGQALYGYTF.

As for this clonotype: One end of the junction does not line up with germline, which may come from a read error. V and J are TRBV7-9 and TRBJ1-2, with D perhaps matching TRBD1 (5 bases). CDR1 and CDR2 from the germline V gene are SEHNR and FQNEAQ (reference sequence). This CDR3 comprises 16 residues. For the CDR3, the DNA is TGCGCCAGCAGCGGAGAACCGGGACGGAGAAACTATGGCTACACCTTC. Encoded protein: CASSGEPGRRNYGYTF.

This clonotype has ten or more counts. V gene TRBV12-3 or TRBV12-4 combines with J gene TRBJ1-3; no reliable D call. This CDR3 is built from 14 residues. The germline V and J ends were trimmed by 7 bases and 2 bases, with 12 bases remaining between them. The CDR3 is CASTRGLAGNTIYF. CDR3 bases: TGTGCCAGCACACGGGGTCTTGCTGGAAACACCATATATTTT.

Regarding this clonotype: A much larger clonotype is one base distant, so this may be a read error. This chain connects TRBV10-3 to TRBJ1-1; possibly TRBD1 for D (5 bases). With 6 bases removed from V and 5 bases from J, the gap between germline ends came to 19 bases. Germline CDR1 ENHRY, CDR2 SYGVKD. The CDR3 extends over 15 amino acids. CDR3 bases: TGTGCCATCAGACCCCGAGGGGATTGGGGAACTGAAGCTTTCTTT. This gives the protein CAIRPRGDWGTEAFF.

The chain carries TRBV11-1 and TRBJ2-7; 9 bases line up with TRBD1. J lost 5 bases, V lost 11 bases, and 13 bases had no gene match. This CDR3 has 14 residues. Germline-derived CDR1 and CDR2 are SGHAT and FQDESV (reference sequence). CDR3 coding DNA: TGTGCCTGGAGGCCTGGGGGACAGGGACACGAGCAGTACTTC. This encodes CAWRPGGQGHEQYF. Using reference TRBV11-1 and TRBJ2-7 for the parts outside the CDR3, the full variable domain is EAEVAQSPRYKITEKSQAVAFWCDPISGHATLYWYRQILGQGPELLVQFQDESVVDDSQLPKDRFSAERLKGVDSTLKIQPAELGDSAMYLCAWRPGGQGHEQYFGPGTRLTVT.

This clonotype came up many times. The chain has TRBV25-1 and TRBJ2-7, with D possibly called TRBD1 or TRBD2 (5 bases each). The CDR3 consists of 14 residues. Germline CDR1 is MGHDK and CDR2 is SYGVNS. V was cut by 3 bases and J by 4 bases, with 13 bases left in between. Written as DNA, the CDR3 is TGTGCCAGCAGTGATTTGGGACCCACTTACGAGCAGTACTTC. Protein product: CASSDLGPTYEQYF.

In its sample, this clonotype was seen a few times. V gene TRBV5-6 combines with J gene TRBJ1-5; D remains unclear. CDR1 and CDR2 from the germline V gene are SGHDT and YYEEEE. Trimming stripped 5 bases from V and 1 base from J, with 10 bases between. The CDR3 has 14 residues. The CDR3, as DNA: TGTGCCAGCAGTCCCCGTGAAAGCAATCAGCCCCAGCATTTT. It specifies CASSPRESNQPQHF.